This T cell receptor beta chain was identified during a study of T cells expressing NK-cell markers. Whole-study context: According to the study, TCR beta repertoires originated from sorted CD3+CD56+NKG2C+, CD3+CD56+NKG2C- and CD3+CD56-NKG2C+ T cells.

Making the TCR beta cDNA relied on 5'RACE template switching with UMIs. TCRdb derives one entry per CDR3 protein from the 5' RACE reads, leaving out DNA. The sample data list about 190,000 distinct CDR3 sequences. CDR3 size: 16 residues. In germline, CDR1 is ENHRY, CDR2 SYGVKD. The chain recombines TRBV10-3 with TRBJ2-3; checking the TCRdb D call of TRBD2 is not possible without DNA. This TCR was recovered from a man aged 18 to 69 in good health. The source material was blood T cells: a sorted CD56 or NKG2C T cell subset, CD4+ or CD8+ T cells, or bulk PBMC T cells (not recorded which). The chain's CDR3 is CAISDPGLEETDTQYF.